These 30 T cell receptor delta chains originate from one sample sequenced in a study of gammadelta T cells in human blood (dated by TCRdb to the early 2020s). Preparation of the library involved RT-PCR. TCRdb names Illumina MiSeq as the instrument used. TCRdb called clones afresh from the public reads with CATT; identical DNA rows were later merged. Within this sample are several hundred delta-chain clones, with around half of them counted one time only. Together, the top ten hold about 23% of the sample. Sequences were obtained from Vgamma9Vdelta2 gamma-delta T cells from infant blood. The receptors were gathered from a human donor.

On this clone: This likely traces to a read error, being one base from a far larger clone. The V and J genes are TRDV2 and TRDJ3, with 12 positions matching TRDD3. The CDR3 sequence is 23 residues long. The germline V gene encodes CDR1 GEAIGNYY and CDR2 EKD. J was trimmed by 0 bases and V by 1 base; bases with no gene match: 15. DNA of the CDR3: TGTGCCTGTGACACAGCGGGTCTACTGGGGGATACCGGGAGCTCCTGGGACACCCGACAGATGTTTTTC. It is translated as CACDTAGLLGDTGSSWDTRQMFF.

The chain recombines TRDV2 with TRDJ1; 12 positions match TRDD3. The CDR3 is 18 amino acids. J was trimmed by 0 bases and V by 0 bases; bases with no gene match: 7. Germline CDR1 is GEAIGNYY and CDR2 is EKD. The CDR3 reads CACDTVLGDTWDTDKLIF. The CDR3 nucleotides are TGTGCCTGTGACACCGTACTGGGGGATACCTGGGACACCGATAAACTCATCTTT.

As regards this clone: A far larger clone lies a single base away; this is likely a read error. Other DNA sequences in this specimen translate into the identical CDR3. The chain employs TRDV2 and TRDJ1; 11 bases align to TRDD3. With V trimmed by 3 bases and J by 9 bases, 14 bases remained unmatched. This CDR3 contains 16 residues. Germline CDR1 and CDR2: GEAIGNYY and EKD. The CDR3 sequence: CACDSYYWGIRRELIF. The CDR3, as DNA: TGTGCCTGTGACTCTTACTACTGGGGGATAAGGAGAGAACTCATCTTT.

Comments on this clone: A far larger clone is just one base off, so this is likely a read error. This rearrangement joins TRDV2 to TRDJ2; 11 bases align to TRDD3. Germline values: CDR1 GEAIGNYY, CDR2 EKD. V trimming: 3 bases; J trimming: 5 bases; junction bases outside the gene matches: 7. The CDR3 loop spans 16 amino acids. CDR3 bases: TGTGCCTGTGACCCCTTGGGGGATACGCGAACAGCACAACTCTTCTTT. This codes for CACDPLGDTRTAQLFF.

A word on this clone: A read error is the likely source, as a far larger clone sits one nucleotide away. Additional DNA sequences in this sample encode the identical CDR3. The rearrangement joins TRDV2 to TRDJ3; possible D gene TRDD3, 5 bases. V dropped 3 bases and J dropped 1 base, with 6 bases sitting between them. CDR1 GEAIGNYY and CDR2 EKD come from the germline V gene. The CDR3 consists of 15 residues. Here the CDR3 DNA reads TGTGCCTGTGACCGGGGATCCTGGGACACCCGACAGATGTTTTTC. It yields the protein CACDRGSWDTRQMFF.

This clone is termed medium-sized. The chain employs TRDV2 and TRDJ2; 8 bases align to TRDD3. Germline loops: CDR1 GEAIGNYY, CDR2 EKD. The CDR3 has 17 amino acids. V lost 0 bases and J lost 0; bases outside the gene matches: 5. CDR3 amino acids: CACDTVGDGSLTAQLFF. CDR3 sequence (DNA): TGTGCCTGTGACACCGTGGGGGATGGATCTTTGACAGCACAACTCTTCTTT.

By sample share, this clone is hyperexpanded. The sample contains more than one DNA sequence encoding this CDR3. The gene calls are TRDV2 and TRDJ1; TRDD3 matches at 12 bases. From germline, CDR1 is GEAIGNYY and CDR2 EKD. J was trimmed by 0 bases and V by 3 bases; bases with no gene match: 4. The CDR3 is made up of 16 amino acids. CDR3 in amino acids: CACDLLGDTNTDKLIF. The CDR3 bases are TGTGCCTGTGACCTACTGGGGGATACTAACACCGATAAACTCATCTTT.

Remarks on this clone: This likely traces to a read error, being one base from a far larger clone. The chain is built from TRDV2 and TRDJ1, with a weak D call TRDD3 (5 bases). There are 14 residues in the CDR3. Per germline, CDR1 GEAIGNYY and CDR2 EKD. The V end lost 5 bases, the J end lost 1 base, and 13 bases lay between the germline ends. CDR3 in amino acids: CACVGLACTDKLIF. CDR3 nucleotide sequence: TGTGCCTGTGTGGGGCTGGCGTGCACCGATAAACTCATCTTT.

Of note for this clone: A far more abundant clone sits one base away, making this likely a read error. The J gene is TRDJ3, the V gene TRDV2; the match to TRDD3 covers 9 bases. Trimming took 0 bases from V and 0 from J; bases not matched to a gene: 2. Germline assignment: CDR1 GEAIGNYY and CDR2 EKD. The CDR3 runs to 18 residues. In nucleotides, the CDR3 is TGTGCCTGTGACACCGTGGGGGATAGCTCCTGGGACACCCGACAGATGTTTTTC. Its protein product is CACDTVGDSSWDTRQMFF.

A note on this clone: A far more abundant clone sits one base away, making this likely a read error. The chain has TRDV2 and TRDJ3, with 12 bases aligning to TRDD3. Germline loops: CDR1 GEAIGNYY, CDR2 EKD. This CDR3 contains 23 residues. CDR3: CACDTAGLLGDTRSSWDARQMFF. Written as DNA, the CDR3 is TGTGCCTGTGACACAGCGGGTCTACTGGGGGATACCCGGAGCTCCTGGGACGCCCGACAGATGTTTTTC.

This clone was counted a few times. A read error likely explains this, since a far larger clone differs by one base. Other DNA sequences in this specimen translate into the identical CDR3. The V call is TRDV2, the J call TRDJ3; 10 bases align to TRDD3. This CDR3 has 17 amino acids. Germline values: CDR1 GEAIGNYY, CDR2 EKD. The DNA of the CDR3 is TGTGCCTGTGACAGTACTGGGGGATCCTGGGACACACGACAGATGTTTTTC. Translation gives CACDSTGGSWDTRQMFF.

Comment on this clone: This likely traces to a read error, being one base from a far larger clone. V is TRDV2 and J is TRDJ1; 13 bases agree with TRDD3. The CDR3 extends over 18 amino acids. Per the germline V gene, CDR1 is GEAIGNYY and CDR2 is EKD. CDR3 sequence reads: CACDSRTGGYAYTDKHIF. The CDR3 nucleotides read TGTGCCTGTGACTCCCGTACTGGGGGATACGCATACACCGATAAACACATCTTT.

V usage is TRDV2 and J usage is TRDJ3; TRDD3 agrees at 9 bases. This CDR3 has 19 amino acids. Germline V gene data show CDR1 as GEAIGNYY and CDR2 as EKD. Germline trimming cut 1 base from V and 0 bases from J; bases unmatched to any gene: 6. In DNA, the CDR3 is TGTGCCTGTGACACGCTGTACTGGGGGAGCTCCTGGGACACCCGACAGATGTTTTTC. The encoded protein is CACDTLYWGSSWDTRQMFF.

A remark on this clone: The likely explanation is a read error, given a far larger clone one base away. The chain employs TRDV2 and TRDJ3; D may be TRDD3 (5 bases). V was trimmed by 0 bases and J by 0 bases, leaving 14 bases between them. Germline assignment: CDR1 GEAIGNYY and CDR2 EKD. The CDR3 covers 19 residues. The CDR3 sequence: CACDTVGSSSSWDTRQMFF. CDR3 sequence (DNA): TGTGCCTGTGACACCGTGGGGAGCTCCAGCTCCTGGGACACCCGACAGATGTTTTTC.

Note on this clone: This likely reflects a read error, since a far larger clone is one base away. The chain combines TRDV2 with TRDJ1; 11 bases are shared with TRDD3. V trimming: 3 bases; J trimming: 9 bases; junction bases outside the gene matches: 14. CDR1 is GEAIGNYY, CDR2 EKD, per germline. The length of the CDR3 is 16 residues. The CDR3 is CACDSYYWGIWRELIF. In DNA form, the CDR3 reads TGTGCCTGTGACTCTTACTACTGGGGGATATGGAGAGAACTCATCTTT.

As for this clone: A much larger clone lies a single base off, so this may be a read error. The same CDR3 arises from other DNA sequences in this sample as well. The V and J genes are TRDV2 and TRDJ3; 8 nucleotides match TRDD3. Looked up from germline, CDR1 is GEAIGNYY and CDR2 is EKD. The CDR3 spans 17 residues. The DNA for the CDR3 is TGTGCCTGTGACGGGGTGGGGGATGTCCGGGACACTCGACAGATGTTTTTC. Residues: CACDGVGDVRDTRQMFF.

The chain is built from TRDV2 and TRDJ3; 13 nucleotides line up with TRDD3. This CDR3 has 20 amino acids. Trimming at V came to 3 bases and at J to 0 bases, leaving 7 bases not matched to a gene. Germline CDR1 reads GEAIGNYY; CDR2 reads EKD. This chain's CDR3 is CACDLLGDTGSSWDTRQMFF. The CDR3 coding sequence is TGTGCCTGTGACTTACTGGGGGATACGGGGAGCTCCTGGGACACCCGACAGATGTTTTTC.

To note about this clone: This likely stems from a read error, as it lies one base from a far larger clone. The rearrangement links TRDV2 to TRDJ3; 12 bases match TRDD3. This CDR3 has 19 residues. V shed 3 bases and J 2 bases; nucleotides not matched to a gene: 7. Germline V gene lookup returns CDR1 GEAIGNYY and CDR2 EKD. The CDR3 DNA reads TGTGCCTGTGACTTACTGGGGGATACAGGGGCCTGGGACACCCGACAGATGTTTTTC. It translates to CACDLLGDTGAWDTRQMFF.

This clone was seen a few times. A far larger clone is one nucleotide away, so this likely arose from a read error. The chain has TRDV2 and TRDJ1; 9 nucleotides line up with TRDD3. Germline V gene data show CDR1 as GEAIGNYY and CDR2 as EKD. CDR3 length: 19 amino acids. V gave up 0 bases and J gave up 3 bases; unmatched junction bases: 16. This CDR3 reads CACDTVPFSHWGTSDKLIF. CDR3 coding DNA: TGTGCCTGTGACACCGTTCCCTTTTCTCACTGGGGGACATCCGATAAACTCATCTTT.

As to this clone: This probably arose from a read error, given a far larger clone one base away. The V gene is TRDV2, the J gene TRDJ1; D assignment may be TRDD2 or TRDD3 (9 bases each). The CDR3 runs to 19 residues. The ends were cut back, 5 bases at V and 6 bases at J, with 33 bases in the middle. From germline, CDR1 is GEAIGNYY and CDR2 EKD. The CDR3 region is CACVPVPSYGLLGENKLIF. The CDR3 DNA reads TGTGCCTGTGTCCCCGTTCCTTCCTACGGTTTACTGGGGGAGAATAAACTCATCTTT.

This clone has just a few counts. This sequence is one base from a far larger clone and is likely a read error. In the same sample, other DNA sequences code for this CDR3. This chain uses TRDV2 with TRDJ2, with 12 nucleotides matching TRDD3. Germline values: CDR1 GEAIGNYY, CDR2 EKD. The J segment lost 2 bases and the V segment lost 2 bases, leaving 11 bases of the junction unmatched. There are 19 residues in the CDR3. The CDR3 reads CACDNVWGIRGSLTAQLFF. CDR3 bases: TGTGCCTGTGACAATGTCTGGGGGATACGAGGCTCATTGACAGCACAACTCTTCTTT.

This clone was detected only a few times. One junction end disagrees with the germline gene, perhaps due to a read error. The same CDR3 also results from other DNA sequences found in this sample. The chain joins TRDV2 to TRDJ3; 8 positions match TRDD3. Germline CDR1 and CDR2: GEAIGNYY and EKD. The CDR3 is 18 residues long. The CDR3 DNA sequence: TGTGCCAGTGACACCGGGGGATATAGCTCCTGGGACACTCGACAGATGTTTTTC. Residues: CASDTGGYSSWDTRQMFF.

A note on this clone: This likely came from a read error, as a far larger clone is one base away. The same CDR3 can be traced to other DNA sequences in this sample. The chain uses TRDV2 and TRDJ4, with 8 bases lining up with TRDD3. V gave up 0 bases and J gave up 9 bases; unmatched junction bases: 17. Germline-derived CDR1 and CDR2 are GEAIGNYY and EKD. This CDR3 spans 16 amino acids. CDR3 in amino acids: CACDTVGGRDTRPLIF. In DNA, the CDR3 is TGTGCCTGTGACACCGTTGGGGGGAGGGATACGCGTCCCTTGATCTTT.

Comments on this clone: This could be a read error, since a much larger clone is one nucleotide away. The chain has TRDV2 and TRDJ2, with 12 bases matching TRDD3. Germline values: CDR1 GEAIGNYY, CDR2 EKD. There are 14 residues in the CDR3. The CDR3 spells CACDILGDTAKLFF. The CDR3 coding sequence is TGTGCCTGTGACATACTGGGGGATACAGCAAAACTCTTCTTT.

On this clone: A far larger clone is a single base away, which makes a read error likely. V usage is TRDV2 and J usage is TRDJ1; 8 bases map to TRDD3. Germline V gives CDR1 GEAIGNYY, CDR2 EKD. The V and J ends lost 2 bases and 0 bases, in that order; junction bases with no gene match: 1. CDR3 length: 14 residues. CDR3 loop: CACDRLGDTDKLIF. DNA for the CDR3: TGTGCCTGTGACAGACTGGGGGACACCGATAAACTCATCTTT.

Of note for this clone: This probably arose from a read error, given a far larger clone one base away. The rearrangement links TRDV2 to TRDJ1; 8 bases map to TRDD3. Per germline, CDR1 GEAIGNYY and CDR2 EKD. The CDR3 sequence is 15 residues long. V was clipped by 0 bases and J by 0 bases; unmatched bases: 2. DNA for the CDR3: TGTGCCTGTGACACCTGGGGGATGTACACCGATAAACTCATCTTT. It is translated as CACDTWGMYTDKLIF.

Remarks on this clone: The TCRdb record carries a much larger clone's protein, which differs from this DNA's translation at residue 10; a read error is the likely cause, and the protein listed here is the DNA translation. This rearrangement joins TRDV2 to TRDJ3, with TRDD3 matching 8 bases. This CDR3 is 20 amino acids long. Unmatched junction bases numbered 9, after V lost 0 bases and J lost 0 bases. Germline loops: CDR1 GEAIGNYY, CDR2 EKD. This chain's CDR3 is CACDTVRGISSSWDTRQMFF. The CDR3 DNA reads TGTGCCTGTGACACCGTTAGGGGGATAAGCAGCTCCTGGGACACCCGACAGATGTTTTTC.

A remark on this clone: Given a far larger clone just one base away, this is likely a sequencing read error. The chain recombines TRDV2 with TRDJ2; 13 bases match TRDD3. The CDR3 length is 15 residues. Germline loops: CDR1 GEAIGNYY, CDR2 EKD. CDR3 sequence: CASDNWGIRTAQLFF. Written as DNA, the CDR3 is TGTGCCAGTGACAACTGGGGGATACGCACAGCACAACTCTTCTTT.

This clone showed up just a few times. The likely explanation is a read error, given a far larger clone one base away. The sample contains more than one DNA sequence encoding this CDR3. V is TRDV2 and J is TRDJ1; TRDD3 matches 12 bases. The CDR3 contains 16 residues. CDR1 and CDR2 (germline): GEAIGNYY, EKD. The CDR3 nucleotides are TGTGCCTGTGACCTACTGGGGGATACTAACACAGATAAACTCATCTTT. The encoded protein is CACDLLGDTNTDKLIF.

This clone was counted a few times. A far larger clone is one base from this, pointing to a likely read error. Other nucleotide sequences from this sample produce the same CDR3. This chain uses TRDV2 with TRDJ1; TRDD3 matches at 9 bases. CDR1 GEAIGNYY and CDR2 EKD come from the germline V gene. The CDR3 contains 14 residues. CDR3 amino acids: CACDLLGDTDKLIF. The CDR3 DNA reads as TGTGCCTGTGACCTACTGGGGGACACAGATAAACTCATCTTT.